A single sample is the source of the 4 T cell receptor beta chains below, sequenced in a study of Graves' ophthalmopathy and Graves' hyperthyroidism. TCR beta CDR3 regions were amplified from RNA transcripts. HTBI primers were employed in first-round RT-PCR, then a second-round multiplex PCR followed. TCRdb passed the multiplex PCR reads through MiXCR, listing each CDR3 protein once. In the table there are a few hundred thousand distinct CDR3 sequences, 39% of which are singletons. Sequencing used peripheral blood or thyroid tissue (not recorded which). These receptor sequences come from an adult man with Graves' hyperthyroidism.

The count of this clonotype is one. The rearrangement links TRBV29-1 to TRBJ1-4; TRBD1 might be the D (5 bases). This CDR3 spans 13 amino acids. Trimming pared 4 bases from V and 5 bases from J, leaving 11 bases between. CDR1 and CDR2 from the germline V gene are SQVTM and ANQGSEA. The CDR3 region has the DNA TGCAGCGTTGTGGGGACGAAGAATGAAAAACTGTTTTTT. Translation: CSVVGTKNEKLFF.

Ten or more counts support this clonotype. V and J are TRBV6-1 and TRBJ2-5; D may be TRBD2 (6 bases). The CDR3 consists of 14 residues. Germline V gene data show CDR1 as MNHNS and CDR2 as SASEGT. V lost 0 bases to trimming and J lost 4 bases, with 9 bases between them. The CDR3 reads CASSEAGAGETQYF. CDR3 DNA sequence: TGTGCCAGCAGTGAAGCCGGAGCGGGAGAGACCCAGTACTTC.

This clonotype was seen a single time. The chain recombines TRBV7-9 with TRBJ2-5, with 11 positions matching TRBD2. V was pared by 0 bases and J by 5 bases, with 8 bases of the junction left unmatched. This CDR3 has 17 residues. Germline V gene lookup returns CDR1 SEHNR and CDR2 FQNEAQ (reference sequence). The CDR3: CASSLALAGGGGETQYF. CDR3 sequence (DNA): TGTGCCAGCAGCTTAGCCCTAGCGGGAGGAGGAGGCGAGACCCAGTACTTC.

The CDR3 DNA reads TGTGCCAGCAGCCCTGGAGGGTCCCTCTGGGATGAGCAGTACTTC. It is translated as CASSPGGSLWDEQYF. The chain links TRBV7-2 to TRBJ2-7; TRBD2 might be the D (6 bases). Germline values: CDR1 SGHTA, CDR2 FQGNSA. V lost 5 bases, J lost 7 bases, and 21 bases lay in between. The CDR3 is 15 amino acids.